This T cell receptor (beta chain) appears in the sequencing data of a study of cytomegalovirus exposure and HLA in healthy donors. General study points: Association with HLA alleles at 0.05 false discovery rate was found for 16,951 TCR beta sequences in a later analysis. Many donors carried some public TCRs, although rarity characterized most TCR sequences. Later analysis demonstrated an association between a missense DCLRE1C variant and TCR beta V- and J-gene trimming.

The PCR employed 60 Vbeta primers together with 13 Jbeta primers. Only in-frame clones appear in the TCRdb table, and some are missing; sequencing was by immunoSEQ multiplex PCR. Among about 140,000 clones listed, about 82% were seen once. Germline V CDR1 and CDR2: SNHLY, FYNNEI. The V gene lost 1 base and the J gene lost 5 bases, with 14 bases spanning the gap. This CDR3 spans 15 amino acids. Concerning this clone itself: The antigen remains unidentified.

The chain is built from TRBV2 and TRBJ1-2; no clear D. Input material: PBMCs. This clonotype originated in a male donor in good health and CMV-seronegative. The CDR3 nucleotides read TGTGCCAGCAGTGAAGAGAAGAGGGCGAGGTATGGCTACACCTTC. Translating gives CASSEEKRARYGYTF.